The T cell receptor (beta chain) described here comes from a study of human T cells and chemical hapten exposure. The CDR3 runs 15 residues. Per the germline V gene, CDR1 is KGHDR and CDR2 is SFDVKD. Unmatched junction bases numbered 9, after V lost 4 bases and J lost 6 bases. Via MiXCR, TCRdb re-called the RACE reads, giving one row per CDR3 protein. The sample contains under 450,000 distinct CDR3 sequences, more than 4.5% of which appear only once. In the case of this clonotype: Its antigen is undetermined.

Overall study results and limits: Expanded TCRs produced significantly more large CDR3 similarity clusters than controls did.

Time point meaning: patch test 1, 2 weeks after DPC sensitization. Treatment in this sample: therapeutic diphenylcyclopropenone sensitization with weekly scalp DPC. The template was total RNA from unfractionated whole blood. The sequences come from whole blood, collected in connection with sensitization to the hapten diphenylcyclopropenone (DPC). The chain combines TRBV24-1 with TRBJ2-7, with 9 positions matching TRBD1. This TCR came from a woman between 45 and 65 years old with alopecia areata. Some clones in this sample may be carry-over from other donors' samples. The CDR3 coding sequence is TGTGCCACCAGTGACGCACAGGGGGCGTCGGGCGAGCAGTACTTC. This encodes CATSDAQGASGEQYF.